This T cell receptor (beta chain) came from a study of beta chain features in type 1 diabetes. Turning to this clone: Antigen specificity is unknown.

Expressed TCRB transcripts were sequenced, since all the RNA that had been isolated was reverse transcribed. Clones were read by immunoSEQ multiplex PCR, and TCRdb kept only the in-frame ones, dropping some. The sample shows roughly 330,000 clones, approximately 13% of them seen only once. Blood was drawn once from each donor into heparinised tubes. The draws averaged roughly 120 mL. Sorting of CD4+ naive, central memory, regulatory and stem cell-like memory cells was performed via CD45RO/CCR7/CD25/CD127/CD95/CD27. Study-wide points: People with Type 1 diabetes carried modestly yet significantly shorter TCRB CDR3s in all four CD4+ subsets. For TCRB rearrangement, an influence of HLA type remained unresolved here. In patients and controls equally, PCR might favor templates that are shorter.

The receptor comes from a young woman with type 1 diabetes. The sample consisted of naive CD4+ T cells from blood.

CDR3 in DNA: TGTGCCAGCAGCCCCGAGAGGGCTCAGACCCAGTACTTC. Its translation is CASSPERAQTQYF. The rearrangement links TRBV7-3 to TRBJ2-5; the D gene is possibly TRBD2 (5 bases). V lost 5 bases and J 6 bases, leaving 13 bases between the germline ends. In germline, CDR1 is SGHTA, CDR2 FQGTGA. The CDR3 is 13 residues long.